This T cell receptor beta chain was captured by sequencing in a study of T-cell memory formation after mild COVID-19. Germline V CDR1 and CDR2: SGHRS, YFSETQ. Trimming cost V 5 bases and J 1 base, with 16 bases left between them. The CDR3 runs 16 residues. This clonotype was counted only a few times. Amplification by 5'RACE using constant-segment primers produced TCR alpha and TCR beta cDNA libraries that carried sample barcodes and UMIs. TCRdb ran MiXCR on the 5' RACE reads and lists one entry per CDR3 protein. The sample yields roughly 68,000 distinct CDR3 sequences, 16% seen once. Sequencing used PBMCs or a T cell subset sorted from them (not recorded which). The chain couples TRBV5-1 to TRBJ2-1, with D unresolved. The TCR comes from an adult woman who had mild COVID-19 (a few samples of this study predate the infection). Cell type and time point are not known. CDR3 in DNA: TGCGCCAGCAGTCACGATGACGGATCTTCCTACAATGAGCAGTTCTTC. It encodes CASSHDDGSSYNEQFF. The variable domain in full, with the rest retrieved from reference TRBV5-1 and TRBJ2-1, is KAGVTQTPRYLIKTRGQQVTLSCSPISGHRSVSWYQQTPGQGLQFLFEYFSETQRNKGNFPGRFSGRQFSNSRSEMNVSTLELGDSALYLCASSHDDGSSYNEQFFGPGTRLTVL.